The 20 T cell receptor beta chains reported below all come from one sample, sequenced in a study of glioma-infiltrating T cells. Amplification of TCR alpha and beta CDR3 regions from RNA used iRepertoire nested multiplex PCR. MiXCR, run by TCRdb on the multiplex PCR reads, gives a single entry per CDR3 protein. The sample carries about 93,000 distinct CDR3 sequences, roughly 39% recorded once. The sequencing sample was made of glioma tissue, nonneoplastic brain tissue, or PBMCs (not recorded which). The source is a human donor with low-grade glioma or glioblastoma, undergoing nonglioma brain surgery, or in good health (not recorded which).

About this clonotype itself: No conserved phenylalanine or tryptophan ends this CDR3, so it is likely a read error. V is TRBV6-1 and J is TRBJ2-4, with D perhaps given as TRBD1 or TRBD2 (5 bases each). Germline CDR1 MNHNS, CDR2 SASEGT. CDR3 size: 17 residues. V dropped 4 bases and J dropped 3 bases, with 19 bases sitting between them. The CDR3 DNA is TGTGCCAGCAGTGGACGTCAAACGGGACCGAACAAAAACATTCAGTACTTA. This codes for CASSGRQTGPNKNIQYL.

About this clonotype: One end of the junction varies from germline; a read error may be responsible. V gene TRBV6-4 combines with J gene TRBJ1-1; no clear D. The V gene's germline CDR1 is MRHNA and CDR2 SNTAGT. This CDR3 has 14 residues. CDR3 nucleotides: TGCGCCAGCAGTGACTACAGCTGGAACGCTGAAGCTTTCTTT. It encodes CASSDYSWNAEAFF.

This clonotype was found many times. The V gene is TRBV6-1, the J gene TRBJ2-1; TRBD2 matches at 14 bases. Germline V gives CDR1 MNHNS, CDR2 SASEGT. J was trimmed by 8 bases and V by 6 bases; bases with no gene match: 12. This CDR3 contains 17 residues. The CDR3 DNA reads as TGTGCCAGCAGCTCCGATCGGACTAGCGGGAGGTTGTATGAGCAGTTCTTC. As protein: CASSSDRTSGRLYEQFF.

This clonotype was observed many times. The junction does not match germline at one end; this may be a read error. The rearrangement joins TRBV5-1 to TRBJ1-1; 7 bases are a match to TRBD1. The CDR3 covers 13 residues. Germline CDR1 is SGHRS and CDR2 is YFSETQ. For the CDR3, the DNA is TGCGCCAGCAGCTTGAGAGGGGGCACTGGAGCTTTCTTT. Translating gives CASSLRGGTGAFF.

This clonotype was detected many times. CDR3 sequence reads: CASSGQGDGEQYF. CDR3 nucleotides: TGTGCCAGCAGCGGACAGGGGGACGGCGAGCAGTACTTC. The rearrangement uses TRBV3-1 and TRBJ2-7; 10 bases are shared with TRBD1. Germline loops: CDR1 LGHDT, CDR2 YNNKEL (reference sequence). Losses at the gene ends were 5 bases for V and 6 bases for J; bases not matched to a gene: 4. The CDR3 is 13 residues long.

At least ten counts were recorded for this clonotype. This chain joins TRBV5-1 and TRBJ1-2; possible D gene TRBD1, 5 bases. The CDR3 extends over 13 amino acids. The germline V and J ends were trimmed by 4 bases and 8 bases, with 15 bases remaining between them. Germline-derived CDR1 and CDR2 are SGHRS and YFSETQ. CDR3 nucleotide sequence: TGCGCCAGCAGCATTACAGGCGCCCTAGGCTACACCTTC. This encodes CASSITGALGYTF.

The chain links TRBV5-1 to TRBJ2-7; possibly TRBD2 for D (5 bases). The end of the DNA fits TRBJ2-1 better, so the J call may be wrong. Germline V gives CDR1 SGHRS, CDR2 YFSETQ. This CDR3 contains 16 residues. CDR3: CASSLAQREGHNEQFF. The CDR3 DNA reads as TGCGCCAGCAGCTTGGCCCAGCGTGAGGGTCACAATGAGCAGTTCTTC.

Comments on this clonotype: A much larger clone lies one base from this, so it may be a read error. The DNA for the CDR3 is TGCGCCAGCAGCTTGACAGGGGCGGGCGAGACCAAGTACTTC. Its translation: CASSLTGAGETKYF. J is TRBJ2-5 and V is TRBV5-1, with 7 bases lining up with TRBD1. Germline loops: CDR1 SGHRS, CDR2 YFSETQ. This CDR3 region has 14 residues. The complete variable domain, with remaining parts taken from reference TRBV5-1 and TRBJ2-5, reads KAGVTQTPRYLIKTRGQQVTLSCSPISGHRSVSWYQQTPGQGLQFLFEYFSETQRNKGNFPGRFSGRQFSNSRSEMNVSTLELGDSALYLCASSLTGAGETKYFGPGTRLLVL.

This clonotype was counted at least ten times. V is TRBV3-1 and J is TRBJ2-1; 7 positions match TRBD2. Trimming at V came to 1 base and at J to 9 bases, leaving 15 bases not matched to a gene. Germline CDR1 and CDR2: LGHDT and YNNKEL (reference sequence). This CDR3 has 17 residues. CDR3 loop: CASSQGKGRVTMSEQFF. The CDR3 region has the DNA TGTGCCAGCAGCCAAGGAAAGGGGAGGGTCACAATGAGTGAGCAGTTCTTC.

This clonotype appeared many times. The germline gene is not matched at one end of the junction; a read error may be the cause. The J gene is TRBJ2-1, the V gene TRBV19; TRBD1 agrees at 9 bases. The germline CDR1 and CDR2 sequences are LNHDA and SQIVND (reference sequence). This CDR3 spans 12 amino acids. This CDR3 reads CASTNGQGMESF. In DNA form, the CDR3 reads TGTGCCAGTACCAACGGACAGGGGATGGAGTCCTTC.

The table lists this clonotype with many counts. The chain has TRBV7-2 and TRBJ2-1; 8 bases line up with TRBD2. V lost 2 bases, J lost 2 bases, and 2 bases stayed unmatched. The germline gives CDR1 SGHTA, CDR2 FQGNSA. This CDR3 has 15 residues. CDR3 bases: TGTGCCAGCAGCTTACAGCGGGGGACCTACAATGAGCAGTTCTTC. Translating gives CASSLQRGTYNEQFF.

This clonotype showed up many times. CDR3: CSAGGGSGTDTQYF. In nucleotides, the CDR3 is TGCAGTGCTGGAGGGGGGAGTGGCACAGATACGCAGTATTTT. This chain joins TRBV20-1 and TRBJ2-3; D is perhaps TRBD1 or TRBD2 (6 bases each). The germline gives CDR1 DFQATT, CDR2 SNEGSKA (reference sequence). V was pared by 5 bases and J by 1 base, with 13 bases between. The CDR3 length is 14 residues.

This clonotype has a handful of counts. A much more abundant neighbour one base away suggests this may be a read error. The chain has TRBV12-3 or TRBV12-4 and TRBJ1-1; no definite D call. Trimming left V 6 bases short and J 7 bases short, with 15 bases between. The CDR3 extends over 13 amino acids. The CDR3 DNA sequence: TGTGCCAGCAGCCAAGTGGCTTCGGTTGAAGCTTTCTTT. It codes for CASSQVASVEAFF.

In this sample, this clonotype turned up many times. The genes are TRBV30 and TRBJ1-2; weak D call: TRBD1 (6 bases). This CDR3 spans 14 amino acids. Trimming cost V 3 bases and J 2 bases, with 13 bases left between them. CDR1 and CDR2 (germline): GTSNPN, SVGIG (reference sequence). CDR3 sequence reads: CAWRPSGANYGYTF. In DNA, the CDR3 is TGTGCCTGGAGGCCATCAGGGGCGAACTATGGCTACACCTTC.

This clonotype was seen ten or more times. The rearrangement uses TRBV12-3 or TRBV12-4 and TRBJ1-1; D not resolved. The V gene lost 5 bases and the J gene lost 4 bases, with 14 bases spanning the gap. There are 14 residues in the CDR3. CDR3 region: CASSTLEGLTEAFF. DNA for the CDR3: TGTGCCAGCAGTACGTTAGAAGGGCTCACTGAAGCTTTCTTT.

This clonotype was counted ten times or more. This sequence joins TRBV7-6 and TRBJ1-4; 9 bases agree with TRBD1. Germline-derived CDR1 and CDR2 are SGHVS and FNYEAQ. V lost 5 bases to trimming and J lost 5 bases; unmatched junction nucleotides: 3. The CDR3 has 14 residues. This chain's CDR3 is CASSPGQGNEKLFF. In nucleotides, the CDR3 is TGTGCCAGCAGCCCAGGACAGGGGAATGAAAAACTGTTTTTT.

In this sample, this clonotype turned up a few times. This clone may be a read error of a much larger clone one base away. This chain connects TRBV10-3 to TRBJ2-3, with TRBD1 matching 9 bases. Germline V gene sequence: CDR1 ENHRY, CDR2 SYGVKD. The CDR3 spans 17 residues. V lost 2 bases to trimming and J lost 8 bases; unmatched junction nucleotides: 14. CDR3 sequence: CAISETATGTGHLTQYF. DNA for the CDR3: TGTGCCATCAGTGAGACAGCCACCGGGACAGGGCACCTTACGCAGTATTTT.

As to this clonotype: A single base separates this from a much larger clone, so it may be a read error. The V gene is TRBV5-1, the J gene TRBJ2-4, with 8 positions matching TRBD1. The CDR3 contains 15 residues. The germline CDR1 and CDR2 sequences are SGHRS and YFSETQ. The CDR3 DNA reads as TGCGCCAGCAGCCCGACAGGGGAGGCCAAAAACACTCAGTACTTC. This gives the protein CASSPTGEAKNTQYF.

This clonotype has just a few counts. The chain employs TRBV29-1 and TRBJ2-3; 16 bases match TRBD2. J gave up 5 bases and V 6 bases, and 8 bases lay outside the gene matches. This CDR3 has 16 residues. CDR1 and CDR2 from the germline V gene are SQVTM and ANQGSEA. CDR3 DNA sequence: TGCAGCGTGGCCGGGACTAGCGGGAGGGCCAAAGATACGCAGTATTTT. Protein: CSVAGTSGRAKDTQYF.

The sample holds many counts of this clonotype. This rearrangement joins TRBV6-1 to TRBJ2-1, with D possibly matching TRBD1 (6 bases). V was trimmed by 4 bases and J by 2 bases, leaving 12 bases between them. From germline, CDR1 is MNHNS and CDR2 SASEGT. The CDR3 covers 15 residues. CDR3 in DNA: TGTGCCAGCAGTGTTTTCGGGACAACCTACAATGAGCAGTTCTTC. Its protein is CASSVFGTTYNEQFF.